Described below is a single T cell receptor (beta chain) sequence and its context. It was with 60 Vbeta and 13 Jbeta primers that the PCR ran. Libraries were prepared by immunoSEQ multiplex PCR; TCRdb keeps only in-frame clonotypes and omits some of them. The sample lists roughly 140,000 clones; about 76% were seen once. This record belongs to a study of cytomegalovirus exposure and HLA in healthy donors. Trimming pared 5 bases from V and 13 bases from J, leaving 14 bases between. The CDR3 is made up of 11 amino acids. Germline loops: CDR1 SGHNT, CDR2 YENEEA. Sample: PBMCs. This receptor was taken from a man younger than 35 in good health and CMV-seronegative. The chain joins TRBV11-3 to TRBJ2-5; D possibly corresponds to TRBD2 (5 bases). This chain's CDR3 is CASSQLLVPYF. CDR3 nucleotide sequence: TGTGCCAGCAGCCAGTTACTAGTACCGTACTTC. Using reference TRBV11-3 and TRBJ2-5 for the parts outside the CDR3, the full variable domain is EAGVVQSPRYKIIEKKQPVAFWCNPISGHNTLYWYLQNLGQGPELLIRYENEEAVDDSQLPKDRFSAERLKGVDSTLKIQPAELGDSAVYLCASSQLLVPYFGPGTRLLVL.